Shown below are 11 T cell receptor beta chains from a single sample sequenced in a study of blood T cell repertoires in COVID-19. This table comes from immunoSEQ multiplex PCR, and its TCRdb copy is limited to in-frame clones, with some not included. In the table there are 130,000 or so clones, roughly 81% of which are singletons. Specimen: PBMCs or T cells enriched from blood (not recorded which). The receptors derive from a woman aged 45 to 65 with acute COVID-19.

The gene calls are TRBV7-2 and TRBJ1-1; D is unresolved. The germline V and J ends were trimmed by 2 bases and 0 bases, with 13 bases remaining between them. Germline CDR1 SGHTA, CDR2 FQGNSA. The CDR3 covers 16 residues. In DNA, the CDR3 is TGTGCCAGCAGCTTAATGTCGAGGTCCATGAACACTGAAGCTTTCTTT. Translating it yields CASSLMSRSMNTEAFF. The full variable domain, completed using reference TRBV7-2 and TRBJ1-1, is GAGVSQSPSNKVTEKGKDVELRCDPISGHTALYWYRQSLGQGLEFLIYFQGNSAPDKSGLPSDRFSAERTGGSVSTLTIQRTQQEDSAVYLCASSLMSRSMNTEAFFGQGTRLTVV.

The rearrangement links TRBV12-5 to TRBJ1-1, with D uncertain. With 11 bases removed from V and 4 bases from J, the gap between germline ends came to 11 bases. There are 11 residues in the CDR3. Germline CDR1 reads LGHNT; CDR2 reads FRNRAP. The CDR3 protein is CASRSGTEAFF. The CDR3, as DNA: TGTGCTTCCCGATCGGGCACTGAAGCTTTCTTT.

V and J are TRBV6-4 and TRBJ2-1; maybe TRBD1 (6 bases). Trimming removed 5 bases from V and 0 bases from J, with 14 bases in between. In germline, CDR1 is MRHNA, CDR2 SNTAGT. The CDR3 contains 16 residues. CDR3 sequence reads: CASSSQGRSSYNEQFF. For the CDR3, the DNA is TGTGCCAGCAGTTCACAGGGCCGGAGCTCCTACAATGAGCAGTTCTTC.

V gene TRBV19 combines with J gene TRBJ2-1, with 10 bases identical to TRBD2. With 3 bases clipped from V and 8 bases from J, the junction kept 7 bases outside the gene matches. The germline gives CDR1 LNHDA, CDR2 SQIVND (reference sequence). The CDR3 totals 15 residues. The CDR3 bases are TGTGCCAGTAGTATCTCCCCTAGCGGGAGTTATGAGCAGTTCTTC. Translated: CASSISPSGSYEQFF.

The V call is TRBV5-1, the J call TRBJ1-3; D gene unclear. The CDR3 has 15 residues. V was pared by 2 bases and J by 3 bases, with 12 bases between. CDR1 and CDR2 (germline): SGHRS, YFSETQ. CDR3 in DNA: TGCGCCAGCAGCTTAGGGAGCTCGAGTGGAAACACCATATATTTT. Translated, it gives CASSLGSSSGNTIYF.

This clone was counted only a few times. The genes are TRBV5-1 and TRBJ2-7, with 10 bases fitting TRBD1. The CDR3 consists of 15 residues. Germline CDR1 is SGHRS and CDR2 is YFSETQ. The V segment lost 0 bases and the J segment 5 bases; nucleotides outside the gene matches: 5. CDR3 sequence reads: CASSLEGQGVNEQYF. The DNA of the CDR3 is TGCGCCAGCAGCTTGGAAGGACAGGGGGTCAACGAGCAGTACTTC.

The V call is TRBV7-2, the J call TRBJ2-3, with D possibly matching TRBD1 (6 bases). V dropped 5 bases and J dropped 3 bases, with 12 bases sitting between them. This CDR3 region has 14 residues. Germline V gene sequence: CDR1 SGHTA, CDR2 FQGNSA. CDR3 sequence (DNA): TGTGCCAGCAGCGTCACAGGGTTGACAGATACGCAGTATTTT. As protein: CASSVTGLTDTQYF.

This chain joins TRBV27 and TRBJ2-1; 8 nucleotides line up with TRBD2. V gave up 3 bases and J gave up 7 bases; unmatched junction bases: 17. This CDR3 is built from 18 residues. Germline V CDR1 and CDR2: MNHEY, SMNVEV (reference sequence). CDR3 protein: CASSFVLWSGSGLNEQFF. DNA for the CDR3: TGTGCCAGCAGTTTCGTTTTATGGAGCGGGAGCGGTCTAAATGAGCAGTTCTTC.

The CDR3 is CASSQEPSYEQYF. DNA of the CDR3: TGCGCCAGCAGCCAAGAACCGAGCTACGAGCAGTACTTC. V is TRBV4-3 and J is TRBJ2-7; D is ambiguous. This CDR3 has 13 residues. In germline, CDR1 is LGHNA, CDR2 YSLEER. V lost 0 bases and J 3 bases, leaving 6 bases between the germline ends.

The J gene is TRBJ2-3, the V gene TRBV12-5, with D possibly TRBD1 on 5 matching bases. Germline CDR1 and CDR2: LGHNT and FRNRAP. The V end was cut by 1 base, the J end by 5 bases, with 10 bases between. The CDR3 extends over 14 amino acids. CDR3 nucleotides: TGTGCTAGTGGTTTGGGGCAGGGTGGAGATACGCAGTATTTT. This sequence encodes CASGLGQGGDTQYF.

Ten or more counts support this clone. Other DNA sequences in this sample translate to the same CDR3. In DNA form, the CDR3 reads TGTGCCAGCAGCCTTACCTACGAGCAGTACTTC. It encodes CASSLTYEQYF. The chain recombines TRBV2 with TRBJ2-7; D is unresolved. The V gene's germline CDR1 is SNHLY and CDR2 FYNNEI. Trimming shortened V by 6 bases and J by 2 bases, and 5 bases separated the two germline ends. The CDR3 runs 11 residues.